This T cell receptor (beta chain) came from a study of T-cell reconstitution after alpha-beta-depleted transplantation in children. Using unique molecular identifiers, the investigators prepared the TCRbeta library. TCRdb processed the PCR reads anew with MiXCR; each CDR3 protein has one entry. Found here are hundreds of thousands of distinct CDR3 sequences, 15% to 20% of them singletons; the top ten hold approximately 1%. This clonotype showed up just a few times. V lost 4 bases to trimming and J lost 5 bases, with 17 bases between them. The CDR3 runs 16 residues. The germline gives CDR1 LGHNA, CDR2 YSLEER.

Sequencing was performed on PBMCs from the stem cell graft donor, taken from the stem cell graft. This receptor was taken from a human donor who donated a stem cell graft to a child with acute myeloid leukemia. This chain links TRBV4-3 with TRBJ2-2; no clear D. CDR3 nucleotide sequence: TGCGCCAGCAGCCTCCGGGTTGTCCTAGGGACCGGGGAGCTGTTTTTT. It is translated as CASSLRVVLGTGELFF.